The clone carrying this TCR beta chain was seen at least ten times. As yet, its antigen is unknown. From the reads, TCRdb called clonotypes with MiXCR, one entry per CDR3 protein. The table includes approximately 350,000 distinct CDR3 sequences, approximately 30% detected once. This CDR3 comprises 15 residues. Germline lookup yields CDR1 SGHTA and CDR2 FQGNSA. Trimming cost V 5 bases and J 4 bases, with 17 bases left between them. The data are from a study of T cell repertoires in cytomegalovirus infection. On the study more broadly: Selection of CMV epitopes for the study included recently identified HLA-C-restricted and well-studied HLA-B-restricted ones.

The sample consisted of cultured PBMCs, taken from culture after CMV antigen stimulation. The chain recombines TRBV7-2 with TRBJ1-1, with D perhaps matching TRBD1 (5 bases). This clonotype was obtained from a human donor in good health (CMV status not recorded). Some clones in this sample may be carry-over from other donors' samples. In nucleotides, the CDR3 is TGTGCCAGCAGCCCCACGGGGACGCCGGGCACTGAAGCTTTCTTT. Amino acid sequence: CASSPTGTPGTEAFF. Variable domain in full (rest from reference TRBV7-2 and TRBJ1-1): GAGVSQSPSNKVTEKGKDVELRCDPISGHTALYWYRQSLGQGLEFLIYFQGNSAPDKSGLPSDRFSAERTGGSVSTLTIQRTQQEDSAVYLCASSPTGTPGTEAFFGQGTRLTVV.